The entry below describes one T cell receptor (beta chain). Trimming cost V 6 bases and J 1 base; bases outside gene matches: 5. Germline CDR1 is MNHEY and CDR2 is SVGAGI. This CDR3 has 14 residues. The record originates from a study of OX40 agonist ivuxolimab in advanced cancers. Repertoires were generated with immunoSEQ multiplex PCR, while TCRdb's copy carries only in-frame clones and drops some. The sample gives around 63,000 clones, roughly nine tenths of which show up once; more than 0.85% is in the top ten. This material consisted of CD4+ or CD8+ T cells sorted from blood, taken in a trial of the OX40 agonist ivuxolimab. The TCR comes from an adult with an advanced solid tumor such as melanoma, head and neck, liver or kidney cancer. This chain connects TRBV6-5 to TRBJ1-1, with 7 bases matching TRBD1. The CDR3 DNA is TGTGCCAGCAGCCAGAACAGGGGGAACACTGAAGCTTTCTTT. Translated: CASSQNRGNTEAFF.